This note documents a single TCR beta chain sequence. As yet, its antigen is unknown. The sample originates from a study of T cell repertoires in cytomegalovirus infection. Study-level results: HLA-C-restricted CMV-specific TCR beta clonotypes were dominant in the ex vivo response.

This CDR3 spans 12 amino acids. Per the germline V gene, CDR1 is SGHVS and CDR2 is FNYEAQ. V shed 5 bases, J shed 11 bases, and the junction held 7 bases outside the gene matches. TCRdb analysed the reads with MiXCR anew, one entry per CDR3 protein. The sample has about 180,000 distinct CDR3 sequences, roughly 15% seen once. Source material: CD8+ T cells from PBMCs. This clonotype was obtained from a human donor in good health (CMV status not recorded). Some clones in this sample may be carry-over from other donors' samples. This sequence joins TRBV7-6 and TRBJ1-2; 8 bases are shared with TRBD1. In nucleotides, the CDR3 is TGTGCCAGCAGCCACGGACAGGGTGGTTACACCTTC. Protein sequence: CASSHGQGGYTF.